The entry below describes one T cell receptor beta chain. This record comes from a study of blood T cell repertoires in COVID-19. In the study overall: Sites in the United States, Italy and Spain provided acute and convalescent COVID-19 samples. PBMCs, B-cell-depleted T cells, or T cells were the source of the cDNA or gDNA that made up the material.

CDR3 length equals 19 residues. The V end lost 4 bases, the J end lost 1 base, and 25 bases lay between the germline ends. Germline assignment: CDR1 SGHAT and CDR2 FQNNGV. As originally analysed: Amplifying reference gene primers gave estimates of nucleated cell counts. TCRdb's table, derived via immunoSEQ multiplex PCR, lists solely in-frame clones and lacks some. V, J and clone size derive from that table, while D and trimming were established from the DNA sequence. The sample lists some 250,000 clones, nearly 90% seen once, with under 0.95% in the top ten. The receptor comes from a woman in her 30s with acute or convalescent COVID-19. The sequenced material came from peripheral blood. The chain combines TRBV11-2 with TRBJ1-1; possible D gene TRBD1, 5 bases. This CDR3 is CASSSWGDYSLTGNTEAFF. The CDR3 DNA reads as TGTGCCAGCAGCTCATGGGGGGACTACTCCTTAACGGGGAACACTGAAGCTTTCTTT.